These T cell receptor beta chains were read from a single sample in a study of T cells after posttransplantation cyclophosphamide. Data came from immunoSEQ multiplex PCR; TCRdb stores just in-frame clones and leaves some out. The sample presents about 37,000 clones, none singletons. Material for sequencing was PBMCs. The receptors were sampled from a young man in good health and a related stem cell transplant donor. Both conserved end residues are part of each CDR3. A D gene is named only where the DNA matches it firmly. The size field is filled for only some rows; it gives once, few, many or a size class.

D: TRBD1
J: TRBJ2-3
V: TRBV27
size: .
CDR3: CASSLGQNQGADTQYF
DNA: TGTGCCAGCAGTTTAGGGCAGAACCAGGGGGCAGATACGCAGTATTTT

D: .
J: TRBJ1-2
V: TRBV5-6
size: many
CDR3: CASRRPPHGYTF
DNA: TGTGCCAGCAGGAGGCCCCCCCACGGCTACACCTTC

D: TRBD1
J: TRBJ1-2
V: TRBV5-6
size: many
CDR3: CASRFTGTGAYGYTF
DNA: TGTGCCAGCAGATTCACCGGGACAGGGGCTTATGGCTACACCTTC

D: .
J: TRBJ1-1
V: TRBV7-2
size: .
CDR3: CASSANPPNTEAFF
DNA: TGTGCCAGCAGCGCGAATCCACCAAACACTGAAGCTTTCTTT

D: .
J: TRBJ1-2
V: TRBV19
size: many
CDR3: CASKAGGYGYTF
DNA: TGTGCCAGTAAAGCCGGGGGGTATGGCTACACCTTC

D: .
J: TRBJ1-6
V: TRBV9
size: .
CDR3: CASSLDSQGNSPLHF
DNA: TGTGCCAGCAGCCTAGATTCACAGGGAAATTCACCCCTCCACTTT

D: .
J: TRBJ1-5
V: TRBV10-3
size: many
CDR3: CAISSHQGKGGSPQHF
DNA: TGTGCCATCAGCTCCCATCAAGGCAAAGGGGGTTCGCCCCAGCATTTT

D: .
J: TRBJ2-7
V: TRBV6-6
size: many
CDR3: CASSLQGRQYF
DNA: TGTGCCAGCAGCCTACAGGGTCGGCAGTACTTC

D: .
J: TRBJ1-2
V: TRBV28
size: many
CDR3: CASSLPGNYGYTF
DNA: TGTGCCAGCAGTTTACCAGGGAACTATGGCTACACCTTC

D: .
J: TRBJ2-2
V: TRBV9
size: many
CDR3: CASSFYNLNVRTGELFF
DNA: TGTGCCAGCAGCTTCTATAACCTTAACGTCCGCACCGGGGAGCTGTTTTTT